The source of this T cell receptor gamma chain is a study of Vδ1+ human thymocytes. Comments on this clone: No antigen is known for it.

Broader study findings: In the thymus, TRG and TRD repertoires looked highly polyclonal with Gaussian CDR3 lengths. Many TRG clonotypes were shared between donors; TRD repertoires were essentially private. Thymic delta-chain repertoires held roughly 20% Vdelta2 sequences and few Vdelta3, despite high sort purity.

After alphabeta T cell depletion, CD3+ Vdelta1+ Vdelta2- thymocytes were sorted. Vdelta1+ thymocyte sorts reached between about 97% and 99.6% purity. The template was reverse-transcribed extracted RNA. Multiplex PCR used pooled V-gene forward primers and a constant-region reverse primer to amplify CDR3s. TCRdb re-called clones from the multiplex PCR reads via CATT. The repertoire holds thousands of gamma-chain clones, with 42% as singletons. This CDR3 spans 15 amino acids. V was pared by 2 bases and J by 3 bases, with 10 bases of the junction left unmatched. Looked up from germline, CDR1 is GITISATS and CDR2 is ISYDGTV (reference sequence).

The sequence was obtained from a boy younger than two who had congenital heart surgery. V is TRGV9 and J is TRGJ1 or TRGJ2. The sequenced material came from Vdelta1+ gamma-delta thymocytes from the thymus. As for subset: FACS-sorted CD3+ TCRalphabeta- TCRVdelta1+ TCRVdelta2- thymocytes. This CDR3 is CALWEDPLGYYKKLF. As DNA, the CDR3 is TGTGCCTTGTGGGAGGATCCGCTGGGTTATTATAAGAAACTCTTT.